One and the same sample provided the 3 T cell receptor beta chains below, sequenced in a study of OX40 agonist ivuxolimab in advanced cancers. Assay used: immunoSEQ multiplex PCR; TCRdb lists only in-frame clones, some missing. This table holds tens of thousands of clones, 75% to 95% found once. The specimen comprised CD4+ or CD8+ T cells sorted from blood, sampled in a trial of the OX40 agonist ivuxolimab. The receptors derive from an adult with an advanced solid tumor such as melanoma, head and neck, liver or kidney cancer.

This clone was recorded once. The V gene is TRBV5-1, the J gene TRBJ2-1; unclear D gene. Deletions cut 4 bases from V and 9 bases from J, with 26 bases between. The CDR3 sequence is 17 residues long. The germline V gene encodes CDR1 SGHRS and CDR2 YFSETQ. DNA of the CDR3: TGCGCCAGCAGCCCATCAGGCGTTATCTCGGTCGCCGGTGAGCAGTTCTTC. Translating gives CASSPSGVISVAGEQFF.

This clone was observed a single time. The chain couples TRBV18 to TRBJ2-1, with D perhaps TRBD2 (6 bases). Germline V lookup: CDR1 KGHSH, CDR2 LQKENI. The CDR3 is 15 amino acids. Between the trimmed V and J ends, which lost 2 bases and 7 bases, there was a span of 15 bases. This chain's CDR3 is CASSPASGVGNEQFF. In DNA form, the CDR3 reads TGTGCCAGCTCACCAGCCTCGGGAGTGGGAAATGAGCAGTTCTTC.

This rearrangement joins TRBV15 to TRBJ1-4, with TRBD1 matching over 8 bases. Trimming at V came to 2 bases and at J to 8 bases, leaving 10 bases not matched to a gene. This CDR3 spans 16 amino acids. Germline CDR1 and CDR2: LNHNV and YYDKDF (reference sequence). DNA for the CDR3: TGTGCCACCAGCAGACAGGGGGCGATTATAGGGGAAAAACTGTTTTTT. Residues: CATSRQGAIIGEKLFF. Full variable domain (missing parts from reference TRBV15 and TRBJ1-4): DAMVIQNPRYQVTQFGKPVTLSCSQTLNHNVMYWYQQKSSQAPKLLFHYYDKDFNNEADTPDNFQSRRPNTSFCFLDIRSPGLGDTAMYLCATSRQGAIIGEKLFFGSGTQLSVL.